Below, one T cell receptor (beta chain) is given with its context. Trimming removed 5 bases at V and 10 bases at J, with 21 bases between. This CDR3 is built from 16 residues. Germline V lookup: CDR1 SGHTA, CDR2 FQGTGA. This sample stems from a study of T cells in Graves' hyperthyroidism and ophthalmopathy. The investigators amplified TCR beta CDR3 regions from RNA transcripts. The HTBI primer set served for first-round RT-PCR of the TCR CDR3. TCRdb reprocessed the multiplex PCR reads via MiXCR and lists one record per CDR3 protein. The sample shows a few hundred thousand distinct CDR3 sequences, 12% to 15% of them seen only once. Patients between 18 and 65 years old had hyperthyroidism, newly diagnosed and lasting under 2 months. Clinical symptoms, serum thyroxine and TRAb, thyroid ultrasound and orbital computed tomography together formed the diagnostic basis. Isolation of PBMCs was performed on approximately 10 ml fresh peripheral blood.

J is TRBJ1-6 and V is TRBV7-3; D is ambiguous. The receptor was isolated from a woman between 18 and 29 years old with Graves' hyperthyroidism. The sequencing input was blood. The CDR3 DNA sequence: TGTGCCAGCAGCCTACTCGACATAGCTTCTGGCTCACCCCTCCACTTT. Amino acids: CASSLLDIASGSPLHF.